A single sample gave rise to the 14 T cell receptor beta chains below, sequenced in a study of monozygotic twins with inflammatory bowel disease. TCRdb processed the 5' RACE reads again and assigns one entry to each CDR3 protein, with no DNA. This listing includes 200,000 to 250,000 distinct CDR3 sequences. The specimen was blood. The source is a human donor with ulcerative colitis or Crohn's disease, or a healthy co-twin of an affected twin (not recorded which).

The CDR3 spells CASRRPGLAGGTDYNEQFF. The chain uses TRBV6-4 and TRBJ2-1; no DNA is available, so the TRBD2 call from TCRdb remains unchecked. The CDR3 is 19 residues long. CDR1 is MRHNA and CDR2 is SNTAGT in the germline V gene.

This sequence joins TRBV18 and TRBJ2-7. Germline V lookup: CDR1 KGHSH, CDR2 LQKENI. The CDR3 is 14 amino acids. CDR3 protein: CASSPNDGAYEQYF.

The CDR3 region is CASSIGTRGEQYF. The chain carries TRBV5-1 and TRBJ2-7; TCRdb gives TRBD2 as the D gene, but with no DNA this cannot be confirmed. Germline V gene data show CDR1 as SGHRS and CDR2 as YFSETQ. The CDR3 contains 13 residues.

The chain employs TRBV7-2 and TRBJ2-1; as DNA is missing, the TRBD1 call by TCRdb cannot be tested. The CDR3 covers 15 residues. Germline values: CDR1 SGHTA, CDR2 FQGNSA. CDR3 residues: CASSSSGQGLNEQFF. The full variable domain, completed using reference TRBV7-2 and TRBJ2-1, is GAGVSQSPSNKVTEKGKDVELRCDPISGHTALYWYRQSLGQGLEFLIYFQGNSAPDKSGLPSDRFSAERTGGSVSTLTIQRTQQEDSAVYLCASSSSGQGLNEQFFGPGTRLTVL.

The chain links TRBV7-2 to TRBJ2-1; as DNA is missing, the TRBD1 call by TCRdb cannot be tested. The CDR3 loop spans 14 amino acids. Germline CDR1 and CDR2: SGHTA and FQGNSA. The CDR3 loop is CASSLGQGGDEQFF.

This CDR3 reads CASSSQGISYNEQFF. V gene TRBV5-1 combines with J gene TRBJ2-1. The CDR3 covers 15 residues. Per the germline V gene, CDR1 is SGHRS and CDR2 is YFSETQ.

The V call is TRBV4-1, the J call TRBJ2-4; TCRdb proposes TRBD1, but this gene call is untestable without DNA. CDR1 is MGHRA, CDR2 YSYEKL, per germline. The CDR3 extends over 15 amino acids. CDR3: CASSLGWTGRDIQYF.

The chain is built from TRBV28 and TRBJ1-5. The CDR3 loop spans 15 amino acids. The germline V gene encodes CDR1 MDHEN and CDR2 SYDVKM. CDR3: CASSLDGLSNQPQHF. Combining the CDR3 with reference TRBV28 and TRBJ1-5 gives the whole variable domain DVKVTQSSRYLVKRTGEKVFLECVQDMDHENMFWYRQDPGLGLRLIYFSYDVKMKEKGDIPEGYSVSREKKERFSLILESASTNQTSMYLCASSLDGLSNQPQHFGDGTRLSIL.

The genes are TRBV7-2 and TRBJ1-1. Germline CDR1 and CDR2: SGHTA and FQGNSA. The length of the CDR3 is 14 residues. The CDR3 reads CASSLGLRHTEAFF.

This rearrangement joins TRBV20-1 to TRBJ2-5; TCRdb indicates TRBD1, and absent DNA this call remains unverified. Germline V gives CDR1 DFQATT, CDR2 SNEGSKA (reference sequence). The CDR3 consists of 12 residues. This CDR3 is CSANGGPETQYF.

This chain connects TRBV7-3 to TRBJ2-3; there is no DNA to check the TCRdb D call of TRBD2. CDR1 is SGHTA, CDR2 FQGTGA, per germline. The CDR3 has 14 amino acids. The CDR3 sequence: CASRGGGSTDTQYF.

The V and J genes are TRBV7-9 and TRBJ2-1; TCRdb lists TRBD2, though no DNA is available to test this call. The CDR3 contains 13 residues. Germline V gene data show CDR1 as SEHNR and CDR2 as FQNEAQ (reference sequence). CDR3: CASRGVGYNEQFF.

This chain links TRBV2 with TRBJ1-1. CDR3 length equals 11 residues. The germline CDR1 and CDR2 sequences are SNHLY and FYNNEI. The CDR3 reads CASSDLGEAFF.

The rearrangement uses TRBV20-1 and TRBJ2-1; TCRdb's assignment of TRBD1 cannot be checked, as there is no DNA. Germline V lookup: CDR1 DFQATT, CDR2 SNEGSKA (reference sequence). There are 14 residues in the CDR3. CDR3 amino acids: CSARASGQPKVPFF.